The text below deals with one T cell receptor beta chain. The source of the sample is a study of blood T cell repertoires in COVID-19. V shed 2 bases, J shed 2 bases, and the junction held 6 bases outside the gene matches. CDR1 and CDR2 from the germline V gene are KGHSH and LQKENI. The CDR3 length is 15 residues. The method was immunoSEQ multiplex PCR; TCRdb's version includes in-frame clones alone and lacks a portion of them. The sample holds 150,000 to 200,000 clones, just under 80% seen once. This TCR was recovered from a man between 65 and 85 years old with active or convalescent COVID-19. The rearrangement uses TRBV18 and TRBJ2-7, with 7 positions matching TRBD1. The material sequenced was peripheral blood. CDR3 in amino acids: CASSPSRGQPYEQYF. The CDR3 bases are TGTGCCAGCTCACCAAGTAGGGGACAGCCCTACGAGCAGTACTTC.